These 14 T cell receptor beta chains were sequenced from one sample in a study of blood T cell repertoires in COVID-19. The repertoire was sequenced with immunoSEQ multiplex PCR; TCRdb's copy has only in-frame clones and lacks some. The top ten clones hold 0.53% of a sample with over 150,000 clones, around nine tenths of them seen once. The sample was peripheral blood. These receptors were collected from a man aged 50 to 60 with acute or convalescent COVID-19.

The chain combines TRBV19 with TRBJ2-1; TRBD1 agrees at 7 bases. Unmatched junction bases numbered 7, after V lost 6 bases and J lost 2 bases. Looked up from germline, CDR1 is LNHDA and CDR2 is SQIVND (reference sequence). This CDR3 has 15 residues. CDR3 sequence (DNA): TGTGCCAGTAGGCTACAGGGGCCCCCCTACAATGAGCAGTTCTTC. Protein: CASRLQGPPYNEQFF.

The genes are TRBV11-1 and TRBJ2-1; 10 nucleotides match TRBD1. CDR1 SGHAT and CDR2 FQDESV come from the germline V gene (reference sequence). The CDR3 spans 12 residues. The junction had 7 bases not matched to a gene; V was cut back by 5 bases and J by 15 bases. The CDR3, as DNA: TGTGCCAGCAGCCCCGGGACAGGGGATCGGTTCTTC. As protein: CASSPGTGDRFF.

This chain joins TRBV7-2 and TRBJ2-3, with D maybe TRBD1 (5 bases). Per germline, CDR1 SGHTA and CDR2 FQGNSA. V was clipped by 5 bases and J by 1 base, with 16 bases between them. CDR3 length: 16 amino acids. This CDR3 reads CASSAMGRLRTDTQYF. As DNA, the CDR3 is TGTGCCAGCAGCGCGATGGGGCGGCTACGCACAGATACGCAGTATTTT.

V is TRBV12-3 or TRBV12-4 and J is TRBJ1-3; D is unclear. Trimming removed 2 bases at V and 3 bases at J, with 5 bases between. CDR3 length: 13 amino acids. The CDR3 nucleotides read TGTGCCAGCAGTTTAACTGTTGGAAACACCATATATTTT. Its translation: CASSLTVGNTIYF.

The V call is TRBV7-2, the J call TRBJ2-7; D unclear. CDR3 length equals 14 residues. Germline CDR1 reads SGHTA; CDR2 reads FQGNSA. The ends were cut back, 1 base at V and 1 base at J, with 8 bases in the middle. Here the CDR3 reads CASSLGHSSYEQYF. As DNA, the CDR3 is TGTGCCAGCAGCTTAGGGCACAGTTCCTACGAGCAGTACTTC.

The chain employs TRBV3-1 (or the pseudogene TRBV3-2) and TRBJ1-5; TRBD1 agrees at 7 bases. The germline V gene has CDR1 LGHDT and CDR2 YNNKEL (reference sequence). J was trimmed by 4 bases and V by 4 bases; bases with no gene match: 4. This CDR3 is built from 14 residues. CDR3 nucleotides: TGTGCCAGCAGCCCTCCAGGGGGTAATCAGCCCCAGCATTTT. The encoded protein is CASSPPGGNQPQHF.

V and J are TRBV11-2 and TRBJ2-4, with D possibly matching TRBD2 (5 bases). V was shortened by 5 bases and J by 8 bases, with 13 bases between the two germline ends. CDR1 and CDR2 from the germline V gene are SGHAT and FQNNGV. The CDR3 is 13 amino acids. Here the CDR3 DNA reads TGTGCCAGCAGCCCCTCGGACGGGGACATTCAGTACTTC. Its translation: CASSPSDGDIQYF.

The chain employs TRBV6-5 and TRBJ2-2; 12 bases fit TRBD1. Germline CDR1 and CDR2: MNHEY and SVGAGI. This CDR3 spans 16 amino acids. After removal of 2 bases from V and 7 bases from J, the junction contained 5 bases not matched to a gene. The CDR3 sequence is CASSYLGTGGLGELFF. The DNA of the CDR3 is TGTGCCAGCAGTTACCTCGGGACAGGGGGCCTCGGGGAGCTGTTTTTT.

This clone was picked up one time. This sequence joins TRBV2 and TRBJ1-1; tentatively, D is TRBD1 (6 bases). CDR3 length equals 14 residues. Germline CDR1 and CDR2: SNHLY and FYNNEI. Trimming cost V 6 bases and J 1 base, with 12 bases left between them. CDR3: CASRTQGPNTEAFF. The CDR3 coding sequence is TGTGCCAGCAGGACACAGGGCCCGAACACTGAAGCTTTCTTT.

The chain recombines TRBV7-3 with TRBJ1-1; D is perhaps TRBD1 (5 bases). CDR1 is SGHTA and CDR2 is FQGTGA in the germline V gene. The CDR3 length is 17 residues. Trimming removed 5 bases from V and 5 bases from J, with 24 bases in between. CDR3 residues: CASSQNVGGRVGTEAFF. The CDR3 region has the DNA TGTGCCAGCAGCCAAAATGTCGGGGGTAGAGTCGGAACTGAAGCTTTCTTT.

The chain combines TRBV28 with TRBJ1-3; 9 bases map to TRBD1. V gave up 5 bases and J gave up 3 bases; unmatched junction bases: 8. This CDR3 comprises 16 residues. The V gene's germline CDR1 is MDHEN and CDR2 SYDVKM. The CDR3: CASSNRGRGVGNTIYF. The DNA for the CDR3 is TGTGCCAGCAGTAACAGGGGGCGCGGAGTTGGAAACACCATATATTTT.

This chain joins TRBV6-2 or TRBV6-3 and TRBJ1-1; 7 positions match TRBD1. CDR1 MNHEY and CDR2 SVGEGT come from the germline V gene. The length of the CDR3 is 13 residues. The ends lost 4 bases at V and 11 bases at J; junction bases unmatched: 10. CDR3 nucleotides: TGTGCCAGCAGTTTTGGGACAGACGCCGTGGCTTTCTTT. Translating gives CASSFGTDAVAFF.

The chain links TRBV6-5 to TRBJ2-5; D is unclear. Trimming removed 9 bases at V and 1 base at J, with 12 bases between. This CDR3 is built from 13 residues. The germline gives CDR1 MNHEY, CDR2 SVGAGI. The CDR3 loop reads CASSPRVQETQYF. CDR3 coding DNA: TGTGCCAGTTCACCACGGGTCCAAGAGACCCAGTACTTC.

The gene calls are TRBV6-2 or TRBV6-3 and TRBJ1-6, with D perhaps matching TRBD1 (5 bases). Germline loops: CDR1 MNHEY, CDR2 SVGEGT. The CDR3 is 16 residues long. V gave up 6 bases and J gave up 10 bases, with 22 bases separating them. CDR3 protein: CASSIPRAGPRSPLHF. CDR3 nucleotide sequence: TGTGCCAGCAGCATCCCCAGGGCCGGTCCAAGATCACCCCTCCACTTT.